This T cell receptor beta chain was identified during a study of beta chain features in type 1 diabetes. Study as a whole: Cell yields, age and gender were similar between patients and healthy donors.

The CDR3 totals 17 residues. V lost 1 base to trimming and J lost 0 bases, with 13 bases between them. CDR1 and CDR2 (germline): SGHTA, FQGNSA. Turning to this clone: Its antigen is currently unknown.

Study-wide findings and caveats: Shorter templates may be favored by PCR, equally so in patients and controls. Naive, central memory and regulatory TCRB repertoires appeared more similar among patients than healthy donors.

Expressed TCRB transcripts were sequenced because the entire RNA isolate underwent reverse transcription. Each sample of naive, central memory or regulatory T cells had, on average, about 3.5 million reads. Sequencing was performed with immunoSEQ multiplex PCR; in TCRdb, only in-frame clones are kept and a portion is missing. The sample consists of a few hundred thousand clones, 27% of them appearing once. Sequenced material: central memory CD4+ T cells from blood. The sequence derives from a man in his thirties or forties in good health. This rearrangement joins TRBV7-2 to TRBJ1-3; perhaps TRBD1 as D (6 bases). The CDR3, as DNA: TGTGCCAGCAGCTTAGTTCGGGGGGCGAGCTCTGGAAACACCATATATTTT. It is translated as CASSLVRGASSGNTIYF. The full variable domain, completed using reference TRBV7-2 and TRBJ1-3, is GAGVSQSPSNKVTEKGKDVELRCDPISGHTALYWYRQSLGQGLEFLIYFQGNSAPDKSGLPSDRFSAERTGGSVSTLTIQRTQQEDSAVYLCASSLVRGASSGNTIYFGEGSWLTVV.